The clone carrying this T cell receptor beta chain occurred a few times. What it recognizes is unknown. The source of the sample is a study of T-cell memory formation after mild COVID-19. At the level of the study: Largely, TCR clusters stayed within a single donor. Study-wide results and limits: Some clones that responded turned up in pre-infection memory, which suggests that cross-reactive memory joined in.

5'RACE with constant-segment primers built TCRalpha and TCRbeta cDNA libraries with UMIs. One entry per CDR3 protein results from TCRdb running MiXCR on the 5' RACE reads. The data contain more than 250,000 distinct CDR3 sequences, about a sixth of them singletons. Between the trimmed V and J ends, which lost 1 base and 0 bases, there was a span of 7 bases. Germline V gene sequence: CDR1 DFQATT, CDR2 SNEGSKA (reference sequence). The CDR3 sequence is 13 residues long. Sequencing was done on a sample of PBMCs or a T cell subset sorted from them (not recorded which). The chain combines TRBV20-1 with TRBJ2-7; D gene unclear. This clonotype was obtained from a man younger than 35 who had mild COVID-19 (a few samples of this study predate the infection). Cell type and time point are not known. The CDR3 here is CSARVMSSYEQYV. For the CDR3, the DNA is TGCAGTGCTAGAGTGATGAGCTCCTACGAGCAGTACGTC.